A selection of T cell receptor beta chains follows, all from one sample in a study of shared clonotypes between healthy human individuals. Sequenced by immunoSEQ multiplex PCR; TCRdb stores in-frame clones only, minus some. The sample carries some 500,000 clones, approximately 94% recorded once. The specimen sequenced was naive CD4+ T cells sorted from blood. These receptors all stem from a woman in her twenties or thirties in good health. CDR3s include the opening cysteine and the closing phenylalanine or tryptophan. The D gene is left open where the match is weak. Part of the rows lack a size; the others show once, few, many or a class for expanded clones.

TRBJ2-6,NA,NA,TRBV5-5,CASSLEGANVLTF,TGTGCCAGCAGCTTAGAGGGGGCCAACGTCCTGACTTTC
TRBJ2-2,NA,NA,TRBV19,CASSIGSANTGELFF,TGTGCCAGTAGTATAGGTAGTGCGAACACCGGGGAGCTGTTTTTT
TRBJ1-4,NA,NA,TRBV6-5,CASSYSMAEKLFF,TGTGCCAGCAGTTACTCGATGGCGGAAAAACTGTTTTTT
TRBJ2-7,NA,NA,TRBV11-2,CASSLALSYEQYF,TGTGCCAGCAGCTTAGCTCTTTCCTACGAGCAGTACTTC
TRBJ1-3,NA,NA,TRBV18,CASSPNDGGNTIYF,TGTGCCAGCTCACCGAATGACGGAGGAAACACCATATATTTT
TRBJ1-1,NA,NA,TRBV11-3,CASSLTRGGAAVEAFF,TGTGCCAGCAGCTTAACGAGAGGAGGGGCCGCGGTTGAAGCTTTCTTT
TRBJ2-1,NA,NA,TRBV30,CAWSVSSLPYNEQFF,TGTGCCTGGAGTGTCTCCAGTTTGCCTTACAATGAGCAGTTCTTC
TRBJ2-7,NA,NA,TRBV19,CASSMGPLNYEQYF,TGTGCCAGTAGTATGGGTCCCCTGAATTACGAGCAGTACTTC
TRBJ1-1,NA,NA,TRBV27,CASSLLGAMNTEAFF,TGTGCCAGCAGTTTGTTGGGAGCGATGAACACTGAAGCTTTCTTT
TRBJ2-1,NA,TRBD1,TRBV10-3,CAIWSGQGAWNEQFF,TGTGCCATCTGGAGCGGACAGGGGGCATGGAATGAGCAGTTCTTC
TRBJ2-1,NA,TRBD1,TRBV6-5,CASSGGTGEVNEQFF,TGTGCCAGCAGCGGAGGGACAGGGGAAGTAAATGAGCAGTTCTTC
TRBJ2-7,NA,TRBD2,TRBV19,CASSLLGEGQSEQYF,TGTGCCAGTAGTCTTTTGGGGGAGGGCCAGTCCGAGCAGTACTTC
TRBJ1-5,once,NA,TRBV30,CAWSVFRGGQPQHF,TGTGCCTGGAGTGTATTCAGGGGCGGTCAGCCCCAGCATTTT
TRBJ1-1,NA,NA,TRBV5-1,CASSLASRQGTEAFF,TGCGCCAGCAGCTTGGCCAGTCGTCAGGGCACTGAAGCTTTCTTT
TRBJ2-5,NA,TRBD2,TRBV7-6,CASSLGPRLAARRETQYF,TGTGCCAGCAGCTTAGGCCCTAGACTAGCGGCTCGGCGGGAGACCCAGTACTTC
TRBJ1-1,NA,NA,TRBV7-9,CASSLTLENTEAFF,TGTGCCAGCAGCTTGACCTTGGAGAACACTGAAGCTTTCTTT
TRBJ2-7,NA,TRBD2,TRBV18,CASSTVAGSSYEQYF,TGTGCCAGCTCAACAGTAGCGGGGAGCTCCTACGAGCAGTACTTC
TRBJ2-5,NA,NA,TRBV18,CASSSRVETQYF,TGTGCCAGCTCATCCAGGGTAGAGACCCAGTACTTC
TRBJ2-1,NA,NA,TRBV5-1,CASSLADASEQFF,TGCGCCAGCAGCTTGGCCGACGCTAGTGAGCAGTTCTTC
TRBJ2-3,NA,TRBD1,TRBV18,CASSLGTAADTQYF,TGTGCCAGCTCACTCGGGACAGCGGCAGATACGCAGTATTTT
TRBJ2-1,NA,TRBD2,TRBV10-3,CAISKGTTPANEQFF,TGTGCCATCAGTAAAGGGACTACTCCCGCCAATGAGCAGTTCTTC
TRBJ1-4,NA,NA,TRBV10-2,CASSESGARGVFF,TGCGCCAGCAGTGAGTCGGGCGCCCGGGGCGTGTTTTTT
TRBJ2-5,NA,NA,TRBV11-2,CASSFAETQYF,TGTGCCAGCAGCTTCGCAGAGACCCAGTACTTC
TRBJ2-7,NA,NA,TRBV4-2,CASSQVPADVEQYF,TGTGCCAGCAGCCAAGTTCCGGCGGACGTCGAGCAGTACTTC
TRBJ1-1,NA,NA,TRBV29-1,CSATRGINTEAFF,TGCAGCGCTACTCGTGGGATAAACACTGAAGCTTTCTTT
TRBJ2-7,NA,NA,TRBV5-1,CASSLVGYEQYF,TGCGCCAGCAGCTTGGTTGGTTACGAGCAGTACTTC
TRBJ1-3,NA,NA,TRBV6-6,CASSYGQHSGNTIYF,TGTGCCAGCAGTTACGGACAGCACTCTGGAAACACCATATATTTT
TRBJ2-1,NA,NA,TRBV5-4,CASSPSTGLSYNEQFF,TGTGCCAGCAGCCCGTCCACAGGCCTCTCCTACAATGAGCAGTTCTTC
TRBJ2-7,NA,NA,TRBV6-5,CASSYSHYDSYEQYF,TGTGCCAGCAGTTACTCGCATTATGACTCCTACGAGCAGTACTTC
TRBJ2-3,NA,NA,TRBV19,CASSPGGVTRDTQYF,TGTGCCAGTAGTCCCGGCGGGGTAACGAGGGATACGCAGTATTTT
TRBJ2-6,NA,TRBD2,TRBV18,CASSPTLAGSSGANVLTF,TGTGCCAGCTCACCAACGCTAGCGGGAAGCTCTGGGGCCAACGTCCTGACTTTC
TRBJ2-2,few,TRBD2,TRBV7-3,CASSSAGTSGTGELFF,TGTGCCAGCAGCTCAGCCGGGACTAGCGGCACCGGGGAGCTGTTTTTT
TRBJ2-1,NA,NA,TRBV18,CASSSGSGSIEQFF,TGTGCCAGCTCATCTGGGAGCGGATCCATTGAGCAGTTCTTC
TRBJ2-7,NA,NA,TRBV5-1,CASSFSPGATYEQYF,TGCGCCAGCAGCTTTTCCCCGGGAGCCACCTACGAGCAGTACTTC
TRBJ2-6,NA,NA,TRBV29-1,CSARVDGANVLTF,TGCAGCGCAAGAGTCGACGGGGCCAACGTCCTGACTTTC
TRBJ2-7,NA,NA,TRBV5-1,CASSTPYEQYF,TGCGCCAGCAGCACGCCCTACGAGCAGTACTTC
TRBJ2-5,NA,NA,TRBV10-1,CASSKNQETQYF,TGCGCCAGCAGTAAAAATCAAGAGACCCAGTACTTC
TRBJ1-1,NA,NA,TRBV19,CASSIVPSTEAFF,TGTGCCAGTAGTATAGTACCCAGCACCGAAGCTTTCTTT
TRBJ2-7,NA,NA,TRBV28,CASSLGGYEQYF,TGTGCCAGCAGTTTAGGGGGCTACGAGCAGTACTTC
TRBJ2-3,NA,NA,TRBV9,CASKPVPTDTQYF,TGTGCCAGCAAACCGGTCCCCACAGATACGCAGTATTTT
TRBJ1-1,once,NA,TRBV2,CASSETGHSNTEAFF,TGTGCCAGCAGTGAAACGGGACACTCGAACACTGAAGCTTTCTTT
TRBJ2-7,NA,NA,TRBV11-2,CASTLQEGRQFSYEQYF,TGTGCCAGCACCCTTCAGGAGGGGAGACAGTTCTCCTACGAGCAGTACTTC
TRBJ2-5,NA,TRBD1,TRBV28,CASRPTPGFDRGGAETQYF,TGTGCCAGCAGGCCCACCCCCGGCTTCGACAGGGGGGGGGCAGAGACCCAGTACTTC
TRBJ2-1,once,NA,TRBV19,CASTMNNEQFF,TGTGCCAGTACCATGAACAATGAGCAGTTCTTC
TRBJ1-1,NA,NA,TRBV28,CASSAGGLGAFF,TGTGCCAGCAGTGCCGGCGGACTGGGAGCTTTCTTT
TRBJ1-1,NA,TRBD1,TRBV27,CASSFDRDTEAFF,TGTGCCAGCAGTTTCGACAGGGACACTGAAGCTTTCTTT
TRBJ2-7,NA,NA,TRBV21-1,CASSTDYEQYF,TGTGCCAGCAGCACCGACTACGAGCAGTACTTC
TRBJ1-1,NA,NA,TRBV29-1,CSVTRPPDNTEAFF,TGCAGCGTGACCCGACCCCCGGACAACACTGAAGCTTTCTTT
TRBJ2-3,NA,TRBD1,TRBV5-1,CASSQGQGTDTQYF,TGCGCCAGCAGCCAGGGACAGGGCACAGATACGCAGTATTTT